A selection of T cell receptor beta chains follows, all from one sample in a study of blood T cell repertoires in COVID-19. Produced via immunoSEQ multiplex PCR; TCRdb's table is partial and in-frame only. This table has 160,000 or so clones, 79% appearing once. Sample: peripheral blood. The receptors were gathered from a woman between 55 and 75 years old with COVID-19, enrolled during active disease. The CDR3 runs from the conserved cysteine through the conserved F or W. Fields, in order: V gene, J gene, CDR3 protein.

TRBV5-4	TRBJ2-1	CASSPGSYNEQFF
TRBV5-1	TRBJ2-2	CASSLTSAIVGELFF
TRBV27	TRBJ2-3	CASSLMLAGLGTDTQYF
TRBV6-5	TRBJ2-1	CASSPTSVQNNEQFF
TRBV6-5	TRBJ1-6	CASGSGSYNSPLHF
TRBV4-3	TRBJ2-1	CASSQDMGDEQFF
TRBV9	TRBJ2-3	CASSVGRTSGGADTQYF
TRBV28	TRBJ1-2	CASSSMDRAGYTF
TRBV5-5	TRBJ2-1	CASSIGNEQFF
TRBV11-2	TRBJ1-4	CASSPATNEKLFF
TRBV30	TRBJ2-6	CAWSRGGDGANVLTF
TRBV28	TRBJ1-2	CASTPDRAGYTF
TRBV7-2	TRBJ2-5	CASSSPPQGHWETQYF
TRBV7-3	TRBJ2-5	CASSLHSGLAGGPQETQYF
TRBV11-2	TRBJ1-2	CASSPAGAPPYGYTF
TRBV7-8	TRBJ2-2	CASSPKTSTESTGELFF
TRBV25-1	TRBJ1-1	CASSVGQGDTEAFF
TRBV6-6	TRBJ2-3	CASSPGLAGVADTQYF
TRBV7-9	TRBJ1-1	CASSLVLGGNTEAFF
TRBV5-6	TRBJ1-1	CASSLGLQGAEAFF
TRBV9	TRBJ2-6	CASSAGLERSGANVLTF
TRBV2	TRBJ1-5	CASRGQATLYSNQPQHF
TRBV28	TRBJ1-4	CASSPRQGKGEKLFF
TRBV18	TRBJ1-4	CASSLRTGGVPGPGVILEKLFF
TRBV7-3	TRBJ1-1	CASSRDSTVEAFF
TRBV19	TRBJ1-2	CAISGTGVNYGYTF
TRBV7-2	TRBJ1-1	CASSYTSTGYTEAFF
TRBV5-5	TRBJ1-6	CASSLGAGQNSPLHF
TRBV7-9	TRBJ1-1	CASSEGASTEAFF
TRBV7-6	TRBJ2-3	CASSPLSAGGTDTQYF
TRBV6-2/TRBV6-3	TRBJ2-3	CASSYPGLASTDTQYF
TRBV14	TRBJ1-1	CASSLLRRGPGEAFF
TRBV6-5	TRBJ1-5	CASSYSPRQSNQPQHF
TRBV6-5	TRBJ1-1	CASTQGPVDTEAFF
TRBV6-1	TRBJ1-3	CASSEYLGGNTIYF
TRBV7-9	TRBJ1-2	CASSSATSYGYTF
TRBV7-2	TRBJ1-2	CASSLGGQDRIRGYTF
TRBV10-3	TRBJ1-6	CAISESPSSTTTNSPLHF
TRBV20-1	TRBJ2-1	CSAKSQNEQFF
TRBV29-1	TRBJ2-7	CSVVGLSTYEQYF
TRBV9	TRBJ2-7	CASSAGGRATSQYF
TRBV5-1	TRBJ2-1	CASSLATGTYNEQFF
TRBV9	TRBJ2-7	CASSVREGSPYEQYF